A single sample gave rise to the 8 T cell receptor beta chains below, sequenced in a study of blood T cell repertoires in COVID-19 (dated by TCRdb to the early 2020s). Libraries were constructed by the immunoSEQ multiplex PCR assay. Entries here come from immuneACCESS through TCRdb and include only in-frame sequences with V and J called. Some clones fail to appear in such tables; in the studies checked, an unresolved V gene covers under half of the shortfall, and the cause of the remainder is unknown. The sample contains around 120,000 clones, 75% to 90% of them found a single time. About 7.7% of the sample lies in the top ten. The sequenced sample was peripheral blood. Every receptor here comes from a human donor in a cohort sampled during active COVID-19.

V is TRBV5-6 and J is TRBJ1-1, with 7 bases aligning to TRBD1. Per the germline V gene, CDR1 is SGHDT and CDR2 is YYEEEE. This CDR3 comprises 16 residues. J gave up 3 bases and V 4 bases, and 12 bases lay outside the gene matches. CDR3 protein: CASSLLTGIDHTEAFF. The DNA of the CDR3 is TGTGCCAGCAGCCTACTGACAGGGATTGATCACACTGAAGCTTTCTTT.

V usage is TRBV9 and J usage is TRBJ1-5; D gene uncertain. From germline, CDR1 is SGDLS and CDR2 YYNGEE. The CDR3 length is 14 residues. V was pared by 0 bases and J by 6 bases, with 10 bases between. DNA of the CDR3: TGTGCCAGCAGCGTAGGCGGTGTTAGTCAGCCCCAGCATTTT. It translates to CASSVGGVSQPQHF.

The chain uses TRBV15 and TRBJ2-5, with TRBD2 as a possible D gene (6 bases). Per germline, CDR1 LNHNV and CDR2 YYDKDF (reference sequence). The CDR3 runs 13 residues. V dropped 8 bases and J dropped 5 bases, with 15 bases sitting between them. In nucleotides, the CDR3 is TGTGCCACCGGGACTCACCAAGGGGAGACCCAGTACTTC. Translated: CATGTHQGETQYF.

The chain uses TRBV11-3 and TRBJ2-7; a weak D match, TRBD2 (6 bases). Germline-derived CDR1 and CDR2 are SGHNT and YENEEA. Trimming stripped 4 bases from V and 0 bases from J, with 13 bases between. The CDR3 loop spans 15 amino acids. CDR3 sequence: CASSSDLASSYEQYF. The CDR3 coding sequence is TGTGCCAGCAGCTCCGACCTAGCGTCCTCCTACGAGCAGTACTTC.

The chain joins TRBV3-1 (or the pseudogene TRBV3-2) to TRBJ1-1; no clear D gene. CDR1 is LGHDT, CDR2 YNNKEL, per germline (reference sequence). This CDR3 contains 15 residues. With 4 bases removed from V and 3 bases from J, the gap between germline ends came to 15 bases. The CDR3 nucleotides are TGTGCCAGCAGCCCTGGGAGCAATCCGGACACTGAAGCTTTCTTT. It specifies CASSPGSNPDTEAFF.

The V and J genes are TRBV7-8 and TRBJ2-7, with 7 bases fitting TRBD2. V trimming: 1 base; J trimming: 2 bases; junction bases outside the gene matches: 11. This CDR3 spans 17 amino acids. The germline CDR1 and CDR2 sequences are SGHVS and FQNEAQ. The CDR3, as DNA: TGTGCCAGCAGCTTAGAAGGGGCGGGAGTGAAAGCCTACGAGCAGTACTTC. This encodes CASSLEGAGVKAYEQYF.

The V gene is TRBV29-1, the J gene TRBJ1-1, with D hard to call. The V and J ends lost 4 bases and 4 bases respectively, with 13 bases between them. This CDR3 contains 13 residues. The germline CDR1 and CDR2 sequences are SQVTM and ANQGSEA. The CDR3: CSVARFAATEAFF. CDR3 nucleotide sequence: TGCAGCGTTGCGAGGTTTGCTGCCACTGAAGCTTTCTTT.

CDR3 bases: TGTGCCAGTAGTATAATCGTGGGGCCCAATCAGCCCCAGCATTTT. Amino acid sequence: CASSIIVGPNQPQHF. This chain connects TRBV19 to TRBJ1-5; perhaps TRBD1 as D (5 bases). Germline lookup yields CDR1 LNHDA and CDR2 SQIVND (reference sequence). Trimming shortened V by 2 bases and J by 3 bases, and 11 bases separated the two germline ends. The CDR3 extends over 15 amino acids.